This TCR beta chain was recovered during a study of shared clonotypes between healthy human individuals (dated by TCRdb to 2020 to 2022). General notes on the study: A couple of women and three men aged 18 to 49 years were included in the cohort. For each donor, three plates each were used for CD4 naive and CD4 memory, two plates were used for CD8 naive, and one plate was used for CD8 memory. To estimate repertoire size and how much clonotypes are shared between individuals, the study performed deep sequencing of blood TCR repertoires from roughly five healthy adults. Different laboratories and diverse techniques were used to prepare libraries and sequence TCR repertoires, to increase sequencing depth and limit assay-specific biases. Each donor's leukapheresis produced roughly between roughly 0.85 and 9 billion PBMCs.

Concerning this clone itself: The antigen it recognizes is unknown. Base-call qualities are not available, and no considerably larger clone is one nucleotide away.

Taken from the germline V gene, the CDR1 and CDR2 loops are LGHNA and YSLEER. From cysteine to phenylalanine, the CDR3 is 15 amino acids long. The DNA shown is the 45-base CDR3, in frame from base 1. V sheds 9 bases and J sheds 8 bases, leaving 23 bases between their ends. CD8 naive samples were obtained by positive selection for CCR7 among CD45RO-negative cells, yielding a CD45RA+CCR7+ population from which TemRA cells were excluded. The donors were healthy, HIV-negative adults with no recently reported acute infections or vaccinations. Only Caucasian adults living in Nashville, Tennessee, USA were represented among the donors. Blood was obtained by leukapheresis, after which PBMCs were separated by Ficoll-Histopaque density gradient centrifugation and cryopreserved in liquid nitrogen vapor phase. Analytical flow cytometry was used to check the purity and quantity of each magnetically sorted T cell population. Genomic DNA was isolated from each sorted fraction and quantified by UV absorbance on a Nanodrop 2000c.

Points the paper makes about the study in general: The genetic and exposure-history diversity represented was limited by the small number of donors. Sampling was restricted to blood, and TCR repertoires in tissue are likely to differ from TCR repertoires in blood. Pairwise subsampling led to the expectation that sequencing depth would affect the degree of clonotype sharing among donors. Compared with non-shared clonotypes, the clonotypes found in all four sorted-subset donors had higher generation probabilities. Larger estimated clonotype richness was generally found for naive subsets than for memory subsets. About 5% of naive CD4, roughly 3.6% of naive CD8, 2.3% of memory CD4, and 0.4% of memory CD8 clonotypes were shared across a handful of donors. Rarefaction of sorted-subset datasets indicated incomplete sequencing despite the large sequencing depth.

TCR CDR3 regions were amplified from genomic DNA by multiplex PCR using the deep immunoSEQ assay. Extracted genomic DNA from each cell subset was distributed evenly across all wells of several immunoSEQ 96-well plates, and each plate was treated as a replicate. Each replicate PCR for sorted subsets received approximately 200 ng genomic DNA, equal to some 32,000 T cell genomes. Purified libraries were quantified with a Qubit 3.0 fluorometer, sized on a Bioanalyzer 2100, and re-quantified with the KAPA Library Quantification kit. Every immunoSEQ 96-well plate was sequenced on a separate single-read 150-cycle Illumina NextSeq 550 flow cell. Under the source paper's analysis protocol: Because the immunoSEQ output included only junctional sequences and no quality scores, the filtering could not be the same as the filtering used for full-length reads. Sequences were annotated with PyIR, a Python wrapper for IgBLAST v1.9, and V/J genes and CDR3 were assigned using IMGT germline references. Any read was removed if the V/J assignment was weak (E-value above 1e-6), the CDR3 was missing, or the read contained stop codons, out-of-frame junctions, or ambiguous translated residues. V3J clonotypes were defined as sequences sharing the same inferred V gene, J gene, and CDR3 amino acid sequence. To compute the percentage overlap between repertoires, the number of shared unique clonotypes was divided by the size of the smaller repertoire. RTK rarefaction, the Chao1 estimator, and Recon v2.1 estimates of unobserved clonotypes were used to assess repertoire richness. Generation probabilities for all TCRbeta clonotypes obtained by the gDNA method from a handful of donors were computed using OLGA. TCRdb carries this immuneACCESS record with in-frame sequences only. Its versions omit some clonotypes, under half of them owing to an unresolved V gene in the studies checked, with the rest unexplained. V and J calls and clone size come straight from that table; D and trimming were deduced from the DNA. Recorded for this sample are about 2.1 million clones; about 94% of them occurred a single time. The ten largest clones capture over 1.5% of the sample.

Recombination connected TRBV4-3 to TRBJ1-3; no D gene can be assigned with confidence. The sample consisted of naive CD8+ T cells from PBMCs. The cell subset or site label, read with the paper, signifies: CD45RA+CCR7+. The TCR was taken from a man aged 18 to 29 in good health. Some clones in this sample may be carry-over from other donors' samples. The encoded CDR3 is CASSTDRRPRDTIYF. The nucleotides are TGCGCCAGTTCGACGGATCGGCGACCTAGGGACACCATATATTTT.